The T cell receptor (beta chain) under discussion was sequenced for a study of blood T cells in healthy people across ages. A second 7 to 11 cycle PCR used barcoded and J-beta primers. TCRdb processed the 5' RACE reads anew with MiXCR; each CDR3 protein has one entry. The data hold about 940,000 distinct CDR3 sequences, with about 48% observed a single time. This clonotype came up a few times. CDR1 is KGHSY and CDR2 is FQNENV in the germline V gene. The V gene lost 1 base and the J gene lost 4 bases, with 16 bases spanning the gap. The CDR3 has 16 residues. This TCR came from a man aged 30 to 39 in good health. The chain carries TRBV16 and TRBJ1-2; D uncertain. Input material: blood. CDR3 residues: CASSQFPPLPGYGYTF. The CDR3 DNA follows: TGTGCCAGCAGCCAATTCCCGCCGCTTCCTGGCTATGGCTACACCTTC.